This T cell receptor beta chain was sequenced for a study of identical twins (TCRdb year 2016). In the study overall: To test whether fetal clonotypes persist, this study deep-sequenced TCR alpha and beta repertoires from monozygotic twins, from unrelated adults of various ages, and from cord blood. Replicate twin experiments were performed at different times using different library preparation protocols to rule out contamination. Broad study findings and their caveats: Out-of-frame TCR alpha sharing in monozygotic twins was systematically underestimated by recombination models, whereas sharing between unrelated individuals was in agreement with the recombination models. Compared with coincidental sharing between unrelated individuals, an excess of low generation-probability sequences was observed among out-of-frame TCR alpha sequences shared between twins. Abundant cord blood beta clonotypes carried fewer insertions; young adult naive repertoires showed a weaker similar trend, while memory repertoires showed none. Because the same donors could not be followed over many years, conclusions were based on cross-sectional statistical analysis. Excess twin sharing in beta out-of-frame sequences was weaker because fewer shared sequences lowered the signal-to-noise ratio. Invariant T cells such as MAIT and iNKT could partly confound zero-insertion analyses, though diverse VJ usage argued against this for most clonotypes.

Only healthy Caucasian donors were included. Three pairs of female monozygotic twins, all aged about 18 to 29 years, made up the twin cohort. Peripheral blood mononuclear cells were the source from which RNA for the TCR libraries was isolated. This clonotype was recorded at least ten times. Its antigen target is currently unknown. At one boundary the junction diverges from the germline segment, which might be a read error. The CDR3 runs 15 residues from the cysteine to the phenylalanine. Only CDR3 DNA remains: 45 bases, in frame from the first base. Sequences SGHRS (CDR1) and YFSETQ (CDR2) are obtained from the germline V gene. Libraries came from 5' RACE. Instrument on record: Illumina HiSeq 2000. Template switching introduced a universal primer binding site; the final cDNA contained a unique molecular identifier, enabling accurate counting of TCR cDNA molecules. Specific primers in the conserved constant-segment region were used to synthesize first-strand cDNA for TCR alpha and beta chains. To control for contamination, every cDNA library carried two barcodes: a SMART-Mk sample barcode plus Illumina barcodes. TruSeq adapter sequences along with Illumina sample barcodes were introduced in two successive PCR steps. TCR alpha and beta cDNA libraries were sequenced on the Illumina HiSeq platform with custom primers. Per the authors' processing: MiGEC was used to process raw reads and extract unique molecular identifiers, and MiXCR was used to find CDR3 positions. Recombination models were inferred per individual with the repgenHMM and IGoR tools using an EM algorithm. The tcR package in R was used for shared clonotype analysis, with sharing normalized by the product of cloneset sizes. To study raw recombination free of thymic and clonal selection effects, out-of-frame nonproductive sequences were analyzed. In-frame beta chains were kept once TCRdb had trimmed the public reads at Q25 with fastp and called clones with MiXCR. Under each unique CDR3 protein, matching rows form one entry showing the most common genes and DNA. These V and J calls rely on TCRdb rather than the paper's analysis. The sample includes roughly 630,000 distinct CDR3 sequences, with about 7% observed a single time. The ten largest account for around 1.6% of the sample.

A further study also used this sample, focusing on yellow fever vaccine responses in identical twins. Per the second study: According to the authors, the vaccine-induced T cell response in identical twins seemed to be partly convergent and partly specific to each individual. The study precisely tracked vaccine-responding T cell clones in identical twins.

This chain is built from TRBV5-1 and TRBJ2-2; TRBD2 lines up with 8 middle nucleotides. This TCR came from a woman aged 18-29 years in good health. The sequenced sample was PBMCs. The nucleotide sequence is TGTGCCAGCAGTCTCCTAGCGGGGAACACCGGGGAGCTGTTTTTT. Its product reads: CASSLLAGNTGELFF.